This TCR beta chain came from a study of cytomegalovirus exposure and HLA in healthy donors. Across the study: Membership in the Caucasian-associated ancestry cluster was found for around 85% of 300 to 500 genotyped donors. Findings and caveats of the study: A few of the chains that were CMV-associated were confirmed in vitro to be specific for CMV antigens.

Donors were ostensibly healthy at sampling, although undocumented immune exposures were probable. This clone was picked up one time. Antigen unknown. Between the trimmed V and J ends, which lost 1 base and 10 bases, there was a span of 13 bases. CDR3 length equals 13 residues. Germline lookup yields CDR1 SGHTA and CDR2 FQGTGA. Amplification used 60 Vbeta primers and 13 Jbeta primers. The method was immunoSEQ multiplex PCR; TCRdb's version includes in-frame clones alone and lacks a portion of them. The data show around 90,000 clones, over 75% seen once. Sequencing used PBMCs. The clonotype originates from a man aged 25-45 years in good health and CMV-seronegative. The chain has TRBV7-3 and TRBJ1-2; D is undetermined. CDR3 sequence: CASSLIRGSVYTF. For the CDR3, the DNA is TGTGCCAGCAGCTTAATCCGGGGATCTGTCTACACCTTC.